This T cell receptor (beta chain) was retrieved from a study of beta chain features in type 1 diabetes. Study-level background: All samples yielded some 100,000,000 examined sorted cells.

In the case of this clone: Its antigen is undetermined.

Without exception, sorted populations had purity beyond 95%. Overall study results and limits: Naive, central memory and regulatory TCRB repertoires appeared more similar among patients than healthy donors. Within each of all four CD4+ subsets, Type 1 diabetes patients had TCRB CDR3s that were moderately but significantly shorter.

The study reverse transcribed the entire isolated RNA, so it sequenced expressed TCRB transcripts. For naive, central memory and regulatory T cell samples, reads averaged around 3.5 million. This table comes from immunoSEQ multiplex PCR, and its TCRdb copy is limited to in-frame clones, with some not included. The sample holds under 250,000 clones, approximately 15% seen once. Trimming pared 10 bases from V and 2 bases from J, leaving 14 bases between. The CDR3 has 14 residues. Germline loops: CDR1 MNHNY, CDR2 SVGAGI (reference sequence). This clonotype originated in a man aged 25-45 years with type 1 diabetes. The specimen sequenced was naive CD4+ T cells from blood. The rearrangement uses TRBV6-6 and TRBJ2-2; a possible D gene is TRBD2 (6 bases). In DNA, the CDR3 is TGTGCCACCCGAGGGACTTCTAACACCGGGGAGCTGTTTTTT. Translating it yields CATRGTSNTGELFF.